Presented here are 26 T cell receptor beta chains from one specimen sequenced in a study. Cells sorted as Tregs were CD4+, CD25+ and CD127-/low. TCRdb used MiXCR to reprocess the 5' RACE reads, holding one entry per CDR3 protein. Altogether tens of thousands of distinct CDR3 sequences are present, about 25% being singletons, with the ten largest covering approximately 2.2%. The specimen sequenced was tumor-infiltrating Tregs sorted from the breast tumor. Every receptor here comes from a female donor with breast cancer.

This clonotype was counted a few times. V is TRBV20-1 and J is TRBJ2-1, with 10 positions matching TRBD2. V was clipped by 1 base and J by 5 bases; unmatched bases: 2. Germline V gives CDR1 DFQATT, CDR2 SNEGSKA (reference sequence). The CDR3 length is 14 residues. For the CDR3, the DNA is TGCAGTGCTAGAGTTACTAGCGGGAACAATGAGCAGTTCTTC. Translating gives CSARVTSGNNEQFF.

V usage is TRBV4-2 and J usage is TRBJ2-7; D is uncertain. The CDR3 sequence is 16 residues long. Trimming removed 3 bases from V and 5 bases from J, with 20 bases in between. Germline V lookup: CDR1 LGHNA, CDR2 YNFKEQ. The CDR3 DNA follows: TGTGCCAGCAGCCACCCCACTGGTGACCGCAGCCACGAGCAGTACTTC. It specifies CASSHPTGDRSHEQYF.

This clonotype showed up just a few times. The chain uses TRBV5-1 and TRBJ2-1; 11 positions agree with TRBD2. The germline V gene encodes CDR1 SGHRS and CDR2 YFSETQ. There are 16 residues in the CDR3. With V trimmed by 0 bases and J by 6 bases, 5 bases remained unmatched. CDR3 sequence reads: CASSLVLAGVGNEQFF. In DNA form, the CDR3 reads TGCGCCAGCAGCTTGGTACTAGCGGGAGTCGGCAATGAGCAGTTCTTC.

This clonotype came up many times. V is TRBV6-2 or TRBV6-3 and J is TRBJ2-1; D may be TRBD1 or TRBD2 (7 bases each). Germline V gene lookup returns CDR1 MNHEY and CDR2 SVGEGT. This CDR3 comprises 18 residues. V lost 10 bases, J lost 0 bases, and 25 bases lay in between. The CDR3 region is CATGWQGGVEISYNEQFF. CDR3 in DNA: TGTGCCACCGGGTGGCAGGGGGGGGTCGAGATCTCCTACAATGAGCAGTTCTTC.

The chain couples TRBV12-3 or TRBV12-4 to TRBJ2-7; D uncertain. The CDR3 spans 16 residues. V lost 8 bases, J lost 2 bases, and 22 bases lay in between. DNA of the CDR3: TGTGCCAGCGGTTCGGGCCCGGGCCAATTGACCTACGAGCAGTACTTC. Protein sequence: CASGSGPGQLTYEQYF.

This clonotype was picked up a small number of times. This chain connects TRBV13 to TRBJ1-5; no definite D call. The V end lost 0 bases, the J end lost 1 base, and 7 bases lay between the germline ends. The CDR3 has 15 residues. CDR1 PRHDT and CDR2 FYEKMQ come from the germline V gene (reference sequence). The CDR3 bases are TGTGCCAGCAGCTTAGGTGGCCGAAGCAATCAGCCCCAGCATTTT. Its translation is CASSLGGRSNQPQHF.

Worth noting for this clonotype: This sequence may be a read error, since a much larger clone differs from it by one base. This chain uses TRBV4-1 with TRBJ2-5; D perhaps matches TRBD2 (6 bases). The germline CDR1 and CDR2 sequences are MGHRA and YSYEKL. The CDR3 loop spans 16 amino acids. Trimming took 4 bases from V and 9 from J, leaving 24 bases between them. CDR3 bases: TGCGCCAGCAGCCCCTCTAGGTTGGCTTTTGGGGAGGCCCAGTACTTC. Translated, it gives CASSPSRLAFGEAQYF.

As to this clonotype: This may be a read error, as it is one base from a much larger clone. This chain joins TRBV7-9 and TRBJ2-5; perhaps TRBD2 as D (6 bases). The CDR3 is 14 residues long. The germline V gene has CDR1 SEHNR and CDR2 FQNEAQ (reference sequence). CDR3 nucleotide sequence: TGTGCCAGCAGCCCCTCGTGGACCCGGGAGACCCAGCACTTC. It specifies CASSPSWTRETQHF.

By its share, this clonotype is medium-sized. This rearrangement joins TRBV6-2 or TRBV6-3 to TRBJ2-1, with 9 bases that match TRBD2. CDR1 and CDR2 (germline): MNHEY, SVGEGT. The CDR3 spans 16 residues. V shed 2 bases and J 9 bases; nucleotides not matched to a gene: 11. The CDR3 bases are TGTGCCAGCAGTTACCCCTCGGCGGGAGGGCGCGGTGAGCAGTTCTTC. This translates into CASSYPSAGGRGEQFF.

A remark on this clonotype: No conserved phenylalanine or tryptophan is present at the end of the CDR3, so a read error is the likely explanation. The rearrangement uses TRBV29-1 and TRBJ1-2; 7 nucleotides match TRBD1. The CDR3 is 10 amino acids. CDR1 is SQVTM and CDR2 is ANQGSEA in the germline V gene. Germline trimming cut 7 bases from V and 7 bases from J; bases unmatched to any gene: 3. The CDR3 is CSAYRGGYTV. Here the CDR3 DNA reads TGCAGCGCCTACAGGGGTGGCTACACCGTC.

The CDR3 DNA reads TGTGCCAGCAGCTCGTTTCGCGGGGCCGCCCGAGGTGAGCAGTACTTC. Translating it yields CASSSFRGAARGEQYF. The chain combines TRBV5-4 with TRBJ2-7, with a weak D call TRBD2 (6 bases). The CDR3 has 16 amino acids. Germline loops: CDR1 SGHNT, CDR2 YYREEE (reference sequence). Deletions cut 3 bases from V and 7 bases from J, with 23 bases between. Full variable domain (outside the CDR3, taken from reference TRBV5-4 and TRBJ2-7): ETGVTQSPTHLIKTRGQQVTLRCSSQSGHNTVSWYQQALGQGPQFIFQYYREEENGRGNFPPRFSGLQFPNYSSELNVNALELDDSALYLCASSSFRGAARGEQYFGPGTRLTVT.

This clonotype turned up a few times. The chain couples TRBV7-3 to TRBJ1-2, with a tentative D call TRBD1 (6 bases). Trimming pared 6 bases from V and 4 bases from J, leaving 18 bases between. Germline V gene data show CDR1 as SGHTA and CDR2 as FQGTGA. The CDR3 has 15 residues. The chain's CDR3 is CASRPTGTGSYGYTF. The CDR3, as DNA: TGTGCCAGCAGGCCAACAGGAACAGGGAGCTATGGCTACACCTTC.

CDR3 loop: CASGTDGDSMNTEAFF. In DNA form, the CDR3 reads TGTGCCAGCGGGACGGACGGGGACTCCATGAACACTGAAGCTTTCTTT. The J gene is TRBJ1-1, the V gene TRBV9; TRBD1 might be the D (5 bases). Germline V gene sequence: CDR1 SGDLS, CDR2 YYNGEE. Between the trimmed V and J ends, which lost 7 bases and 0 bases, there was a span of 19 bases. This CDR3 has 16 residues.

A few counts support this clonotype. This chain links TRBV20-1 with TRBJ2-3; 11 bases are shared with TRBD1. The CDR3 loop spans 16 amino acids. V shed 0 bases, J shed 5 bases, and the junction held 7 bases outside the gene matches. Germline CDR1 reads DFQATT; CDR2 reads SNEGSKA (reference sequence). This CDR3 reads CSARDRDRGARDTQYF. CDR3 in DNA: TGCAGTGCTAGAGACCGGGACAGGGGGGCTCGAGATACGCAGTATTTT.

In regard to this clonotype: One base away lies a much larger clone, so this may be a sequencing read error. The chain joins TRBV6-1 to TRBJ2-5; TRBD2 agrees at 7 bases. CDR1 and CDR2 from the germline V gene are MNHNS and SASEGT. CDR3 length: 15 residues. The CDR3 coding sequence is TGTGCCGGCAGACTTTCTAGCGGTAACCAAGAGACCCAGTACTTC. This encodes CAGRLSSGNQETQYF.

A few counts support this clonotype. In DNA form, the CDR3 reads TGTGCCAGCAGCTTACCCTATACCACCGGGGAGCTGTTTTTT. It specifies CASSLPYTTGELFF. This chain uses TRBV7-9 with TRBJ2-2; D call uncertain. Germline V gene sequence: CDR1 SEHNR, CDR2 FQNEAQ (reference sequence). The CDR3 loop spans 14 amino acids. Trimming removed 2 bases from V and 4 bases from J, with 8 bases in between.

CDR3 DNA: TGCGCCAGCAGCCAAGATGCGGACGGCAGCACCCAGTACTTC. Its protein is CASSQDADGSTQYF. The gene calls are TRBV4-3 and TRBJ2-5; D remains unclear. V was pared by 0 bases and J by 8 bases, with 13 bases between. Germline V gene sequence: CDR1 LGHNA, CDR2 YSLEER. The CDR3 contains 14 residues.

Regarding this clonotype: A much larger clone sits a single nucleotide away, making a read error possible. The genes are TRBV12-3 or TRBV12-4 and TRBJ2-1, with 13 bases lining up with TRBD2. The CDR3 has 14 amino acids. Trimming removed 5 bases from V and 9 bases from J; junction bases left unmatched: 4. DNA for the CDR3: TGTGCCAGCAGTGTGACTAGCGGGGGGCCTGAGCAGTTCTTC. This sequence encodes CASSVTSGGPEQFF.

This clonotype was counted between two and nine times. The CDR3 sequence: CASSEWGGTGELFF. The DNA for the CDR3 is TGTGCCAGCAGCGAATGGGGGGGAACCGGGGAGCTGTTTTTT. This chain joins TRBV9 and TRBJ2-2; TRBD2 matches 7 bases. The ends lost 3 bases at V and 5 bases at J; junction bases unmatched: 4. Germline CDR1 is SGDLS and CDR2 is YYNGEE. CDR3 length: 14 residues.

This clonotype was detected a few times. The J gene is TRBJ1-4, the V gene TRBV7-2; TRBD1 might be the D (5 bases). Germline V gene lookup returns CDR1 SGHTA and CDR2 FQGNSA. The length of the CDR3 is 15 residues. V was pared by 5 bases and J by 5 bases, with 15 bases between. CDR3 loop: CASSLGTTGNEKLFF. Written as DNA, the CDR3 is TGTGCCAGCAGCCTAGGGACGACGGGGAATGAAAAACTGTTTTTT.

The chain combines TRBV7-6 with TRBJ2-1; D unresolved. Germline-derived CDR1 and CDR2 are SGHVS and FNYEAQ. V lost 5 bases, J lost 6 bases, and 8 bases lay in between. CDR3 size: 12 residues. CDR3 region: CASSPGLNEQFF. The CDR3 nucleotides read TGTGCCAGCAGCCCGGGCCTCAATGAGCAGTTCTTC.

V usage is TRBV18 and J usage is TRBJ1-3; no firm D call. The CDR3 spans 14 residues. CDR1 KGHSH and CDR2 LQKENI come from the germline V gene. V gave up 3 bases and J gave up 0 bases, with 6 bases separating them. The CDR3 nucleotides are TGTGCCAGCTCACCGAGCGCCTCTGGAAACACCATATATTTT. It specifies CASSPSASGNTIYF.

CDR3 bases: TGCGCCAGCAGCTCGTCACAGGGAACCCCCTACGAGCAGTACTTC. Translating it yields CASSSSQGTPYEQYF. The chain is built from TRBV5-1 and TRBJ2-7, with a possible D match to TRBD1 (6 bases). The CDR3 sequence is 15 residues long. The ends were cut back, 3 bases at V and 2 bases at J, with 15 bases in the middle. Per the germline V gene, CDR1 is SGHRS and CDR2 is YFSETQ. Looking up the rest from reference TRBV5-1 and TRBJ2-7 gives the full variable domain: KAGVTQTPRYLIKTRGQQVTLSCSPISGHRSVSWYQQTPGQGLQFLFEYFSETQRNKGNFPGRFSGRQFSNSRSEMNVSTLELGDSALYLCASSSSQGTPYEQYFGPGTRLTVT.

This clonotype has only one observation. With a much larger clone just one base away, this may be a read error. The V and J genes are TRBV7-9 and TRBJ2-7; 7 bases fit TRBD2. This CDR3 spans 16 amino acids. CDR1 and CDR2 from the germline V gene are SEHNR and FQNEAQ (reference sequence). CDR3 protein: CTSSRTTSAKGNEQYF. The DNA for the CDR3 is TGTACCAGCAGCCGTACAACTAGCGCCAAGGGCAACGAGCAGTACTTC. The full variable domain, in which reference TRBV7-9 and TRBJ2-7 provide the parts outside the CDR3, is DTGVSQNPRHKITKRGQNVTFRCDPISEHNRLYWYRQTLGQGPEFLTYFQNEAQLEKSRLLSDRFSAERPKGSFSTLEIQRTEQGDSAMYLCTSSRTTSAKGNEQYFGPGTRLTVT.

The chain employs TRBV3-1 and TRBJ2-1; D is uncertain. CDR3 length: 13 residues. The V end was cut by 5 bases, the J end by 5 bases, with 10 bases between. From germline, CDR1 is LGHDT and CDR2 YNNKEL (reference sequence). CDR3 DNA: TGTGCCAGCAGCGTAAACAGTCACAATGAGCAGTTCTTC. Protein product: CASSVNSHNEQFF.

The CDR3 protein is CASRPYSGGYNEQFF. The DNA of the CDR3 is TGTGCCAGCCGCCCCTACTCGGGGGGGTACAATGAGCAGTTCTTC. J is TRBJ2-1 and V is TRBV7-2; 8 nucleotides line up with TRBD2. This CDR3 is 15 amino acids long. CDR1 SGHTA and CDR2 FQGNSA come from the germline V gene. V lost 8 bases, J lost 4 bases, and 10 bases stayed unmatched.